These 27 T cell receptor beta chains share one sample of origin, sequenced in a study of vaccination effects on CD4 cells after COVID-19. The culture ran for 9 to 11 days, and then CD4+ T cells were isolated. Sequencing used immunoSEQ multiplex PCR; TCRdb keeps in-frame clones, though not all of them. Of 25,000 to 30,000 clones listed, 65% are singletons. For these TCRs, the target antigens are not known. Sequencing used CD4+ T cells from PBMCs cultured without peptide, obtained before COVID-19 vaccination. These receptors were collected from a human donor who received a COVID-19 vaccine.

The rearrangement links TRBV5-8 to TRBJ2-1; 8 bases fit TRBD2. Germline CDR1 and CDR2: SGHTS and YDEGEE. The V gene end was trimmed by 4 bases and the J gene end by 8 bases; junction bases not matched to a gene: 8. The CDR3 length is 14 residues. The CDR3 sequence: CASSHRLAIDEQFF. The CDR3 DNA sequence: TGTGCCAGCAGCCACCGACTAGCGATCGATGAGCAGTTCTTC.

The chain links TRBV15 to TRBJ2-3; 12 bases map to TRBD2. Germline CDR1 is LNHNV and CDR2 is YYDKDF (reference sequence). CDR3 length equals 13 residues. With V trimmed by 2 bases and J by 13 bases, 4 bases remained unmatched. DNA for the CDR3: TGTGCCACCAGCAGACCTAGCGGGGGGGCCAAGTATTTT. Its protein product is CATSRPSGGAKYF.

This sequence joins TRBV29-1 and TRBJ2-6; no firm D call. CDR1 SQVTM and CDR2 ANQGSEA come from the germline V gene. The CDR3 has 14 residues. V lost 4 bases and J 0 bases, leaving 7 bases between the germline ends. Here the CDR3 DNA reads TGCAGCGTTGCCGAGTACTCTGGGGCCAACGTCCTGACTTTC. Translating gives CSVAEYSGANVLTF. Filled out from reference TRBV29-1 and TRBJ2-6, the complete variable domain reads SAVISQKPSRDICQRGTSLTIQCQVDSQVTMMFWYRQQPGQSLTLIATANQGSEATYESGFVIDKFPISRPNLTFSTLTVSNMSPEDSSIYLCSVAEYSGANVLTFGAGSRLTVL.

The J gene is TRBJ1-1, the V gene TRBV27; D gene ambiguous. The germline V gene encodes CDR1 MNHEY and CDR2 SMNVEV (reference sequence). The CDR3 spans 13 residues. Trimming pared 3 bases from V and 4 bases from J, leaving 9 bases between. The CDR3 loop reads CASSFAGITEAFF. CDR3 coding DNA: TGTGCCAGCAGTTTTGCGGGGATCACTGAAGCTTTCTTT.

This clone came up a few times. The chain carries TRBV7-9 and TRBJ2-2; D might be TRBD1 (5 bases). The germline gives CDR1 SEHNR, CDR2 FQNEAQ (reference sequence). V lost 1 base and J lost 4, with 10 bases in between. The CDR3 has 15 amino acids. The CDR3 bases are TGTGCCAGCAGCTTAGGGGGCAGCGTCACCGGGGAGCTGTTTTTT. It is translated as CASSLGGSVTGELFF.

The chain has TRBV5-1 and TRBJ2-1, with TRBD2 matching over 10 bases. This CDR3 is built from 15 residues. Germline V gene lookup returns CDR1 SGHRS and CDR2 YFSETQ. J lost 1 base, V lost 7 bases, and 5 bases had no gene match. The DNA for the CDR3 is TGCGCCAGCTATAATAGCGGGAGGTCCTACAATGAGCAGTTCTTC. Translating gives CASYNSGRSYNEQFF.

The rearrangement uses TRBV5-4 and TRBJ2-2; D is perhaps TRBD2 (6 bases). The V end lost 9 bases, the J end lost 1 base, and 13 bases lay between the germline ends. This CDR3 comprises 14 residues. Germline V gives CDR1 SGHNT, CDR2 YYREEE (reference sequence). The CDR3 loop is CATHRGENTGELFF. CDR3 nucleotides: TGTGCCACCCATCGCGGGGAGAACACCGGGGAGCTGTTTTTT.

This chain links TRBV6-1 with TRBJ1-2; no clear D. V was shortened by 1 base and J by 4 bases, with 10 bases between the two germline ends. CDR1 MNHNS and CDR2 SASEGT come from the germline V gene. There are 14 residues in the CDR3. In DNA, the CDR3 is TGTGCCAGCAGTGAAGGGCCTCAATCCTATGGCTACACCTTC. Its translation is CASSEGPQSYGYTF.

V and J are TRBV3-1 (or the pseudogene TRBV3-2) and TRBJ1-2; D may be TRBD1 (5 bases). The CDR3 extends over 14 amino acids. CDR1 LGHDT and CDR2 YNNKEL come from the germline V gene (reference sequence). V shed 5 bases and J shed 5 bases, with 15 bases lying between them. CDR3 amino acids: CASSYGTRTYGYTF. As DNA, the CDR3 is TGTGCCAGCAGCTACGGGACGAGGACGTATGGCTACACCTTC.

This chain uses TRBV6-5 with TRBJ2-1; 13 bases match TRBD2. The J segment lost 8 bases and the V segment lost 1 base, leaving 5 bases of the junction unmatched. CDR1 is MNHEY and CDR2 is SVGAGI in the germline V gene. This CDR3 region has 16 residues. DNA for the CDR3: TGTGCCAGCAGTTACTATACTAGCGGGGGGGCTTATGAGCAGTTCTTC. Its translation: CASSYYTSGGAYEQFF.

The chain couples TRBV30 to TRBJ1-2; TRBD1 matches at 9 bases. Losses at the gene ends were 5 bases for V and 5 bases for J; bases not matched to a gene: 3. The CDR3 runs 12 residues. CDR1 and CDR2 from the germline V gene are GTSNPN and SVGIG (reference sequence). The CDR3 here is CAWGTGIYGYTF. CDR3 in DNA: TGTGCCTGGGGGACAGGGATATATGGCTACACCTTC.

The rearrangement joins TRBV11-2 to TRBJ2-1; TRBD1 matches 11 bases. With V trimmed by 4 bases and J by 4 bases, 12 bases remained unmatched. The CDR3 runs 18 residues. Germline CDR1 reads SGHAT; CDR2 reads FQNNGV. The CDR3 DNA sequence: TGTGCCAGCAGCTCAGGGAAATATGGGACAGGGGGTTACAATGAGCAGTTCTTC. It encodes CASSSGKYGTGGYNEQFF.

This clone showed up just a few times. This chain connects TRBV3-1 (or the pseudogene TRBV3-2) to TRBJ2-3; 9 bases line up with TRBD1. V trimming: 4 bases; J trimming: 3 bases; junction bases outside the gene matches: 11. The CDR3 is made up of 17 amino acids. Germline V gene data show CDR1 as LGHDT and CDR2 as YNNKEL (reference sequence). The CDR3 protein is CASSLHPPGQGTDTQYF. The CDR3 nucleotides read TGTGCCAGCAGCCTTCACCCTCCGGGACAGGGTACAGATACGCAGTATTTT.

This chain connects TRBV2 to TRBJ2-1; D may be TRBD2 (6 bases). The CDR3 is 15 amino acids. Germline loops: CDR1 SNHLY, CDR2 FYNNEI. With 2 bases removed from V and 8 bases from J, the gap between germline ends came to 16 bases. This CDR3 reads CASSELEGNSHEQFF. The CDR3 DNA sequence: TGTGCCAGCAGTGAATTGGAGGGCAATAGTCATGAGCAGTTCTTC.

The chain combines TRBV29-1 with TRBJ1-1; D perhaps matches TRBD1 (6 bases). CDR3 length equals 13 residues. Trimming removed 6 bases at V and 6 bases at J, with 17 bases between. Germline CDR1 and CDR2: SQVTM and ANQGSEA. The CDR3 sequence: CSVQGSIHAEAFF. CDR3 sequence (DNA): TGCAGCGTCCAGGGGTCCATCCACGCTGAAGCTTTCTTT.

J is TRBJ2-7 and V is TRBV14; D ambiguous. This CDR3 is 12 amino acids long. Trimming pared 4 bases from V and 3 bases from J, leaving 7 bases between. Per the germline V gene, CDR1 is SGHDN and CDR2 is FVKESK. This CDR3 is CASSRNFYEQYF. The CDR3 bases are TGTGCCAGCAGCCGGAATTTCTACGAGCAGTACTTC.

This sequence joins TRBV29-1 and TRBJ2-7; D ambiguous. V was trimmed by 0 bases and J by 0 bases, leaving 6 bases between them. From germline, CDR1 is SQVTM and CDR2 ANQGSEA. The CDR3 has 13 residues. Here the CDR3 reads CSVEDGYSYEQYF. CDR3 in DNA: TGCAGCGTTGAAGACGGATACTCCTACGAGCAGTACTTC.

The chain has TRBV18 and TRBJ2-6, with D uncertain. The germline gives CDR1 KGHSH, CDR2 LQKENI. The V gene lost 3 bases and the J gene lost 4 bases, with 4 bases spanning the gap. This CDR3 is built from 13 residues. The CDR3 protein is CASSPAGANVLTF. CDR3 sequence (DNA): TGTGCCAGCTCACCCGCAGGGGCCAACGTCCTGACTTTC.

CDR3 DNA sequence: TGTGCCACCAGTGATGATAGGACTAGCGGGGCAGAGACCCAGTACTTC. Translation: CATSDDRTSGAETQYF. The rearrangement links TRBV24-1 to TRBJ2-5; 12 nucleotides agree with TRBD2. After removal of 3 bases from V and 4 bases from J, the junction contained 5 bases not matched to a gene. This CDR3 comprises 16 residues. In germline, CDR1 is KGHDR, CDR2 SFDVKD.

This clone came up once. A read error may produce the germline difference seen at one junction end. The gene calls are TRBV2 and TRBJ2-7; no reliable D call. In germline, CDR1 is SNHLY, CDR2 FYNNEI. This CDR3 has 13 amino acids. The CDR3 nucleotides read TGTGCCAGCATTGAACAAGAAGCCTACGAGCAGTACTTC. Amino acids: CASIEQEAYEQYF.

The CDR3, as DNA: TGTGCCAGCAGCGAGCCGCGGAGTCAGCTTAATGAAAAACTGTTTTTT. Translation gives CASSEPRSQLNEKLFF. The chain employs TRBV5-8 and TRBJ1-4; D remains unclear. Germline lookup yields CDR1 SGHTS and CDR2 YDEGEE. The length of the CDR3 is 16 residues. Trimming removed 4 bases from V and 4 bases from J, with 17 bases in between.

The chain uses TRBV12-3 or TRBV12-4 and TRBJ1-2, with unresolved D. V was pared by 10 bases and J by 12 bases, with 18 bases between. This CDR3 contains 11 residues. CDR3 sequence (DNA): TGTGCCACTTCCCAGTTCGGGCGCCACACCTTC. This translates into CATSQFGRHTF.

This clone was seen only a few times. The chain combines TRBV3-1 (or the pseudogene TRBV3-2) with TRBJ1-1, with a possible D match to TRBD1 (5 bases). The CDR3 sequence is 15 residues long. Germline CDR1 is LGHDT and CDR2 is YNNKEL (reference sequence). V gave up 4 bases and J gave up 1 base, with 13 bases separating them. The CDR3 DNA sequence: TGTGCCAGCAGCCCGGGGGGGAGAACGAACACTGAAGCTTTCTTT. Encoded protein: CASSPGGRTNTEAFF.

This chain joins TRBV27 and TRBJ1-2; D is uncertain. The V gene's germline CDR1 is MNHEY and CDR2 SMNVEV (reference sequence). The CDR3 runs 15 residues. V was cut by 2 bases and J by 7 bases, with 17 bases left in between. The CDR3 nucleotides read TGTGCCAGCAGTTTAACCCCCCTCCTCATAGGTGGCTACACCTTC. This gives the protein CASSLTPLLIGGYTF.

The chain recombines TRBV7-9 with TRBJ2-7, with 7 nucleotides matching TRBD1. This CDR3 is built from 17 residues. Germline assignment: CDR1 SEHNR and CDR2 FQNEAQ (reference sequence). V lost 3 bases to trimming and J lost 1 base; unmatched junction nucleotides: 12. This chain's CDR3 is CASSFGLGAGGSYEQYF. In DNA, the CDR3 is TGTGCCAGCAGCTTCGGTCTGGGGGCAGGGGGTTCCTACGAGCAGTACTTC.

The chain combines TRBV6-2 or TRBV6-3 with TRBJ2-7; tentatively, D is TRBD1 or TRBD2 (5 bases each). Between the trimmed V and J ends, which lost 6 bases and 3 bases, there was a span of 12 bases. The CDR3 length is 13 residues. Germline V gene data show CDR1 as MNHEY and CDR2 as SVGEGT. CDR3 sequence: CASSRDHNYEQYF. CDR3 nucleotide sequence: TGTGCCAGCAGCCGGGACCATAACTACGAGCAGTACTTC.

This rearrangement joins TRBV5-1 to TRBJ1-2; 12 bases match TRBD1. Germline CDR1 is SGHRS and CDR2 is YFSETQ. The V gene end was trimmed by 4 bases and the J gene end by 6 bases; junction bases not matched to a gene: 7. This CDR3 comprises 15 residues. The CDR3, as DNA: TGCGCCAGCAGCAAGGGACAGGGGGCTGACGATGGCTACACCTTC. Its protein product is CASSKGQGADDGYTF.